This is a list of T cell receptor beta chains from one sample in a study of blood T cell repertoires in COVID-19. TCRdb's table, derived via immunoSEQ multiplex PCR, lists solely in-frame clones and lacks some. The sample has approximately 250,000 clones; approximately 86% are singletons. The sequenced sample was peripheral blood. All receptors derive from a woman in her sixties or seventies with COVID-19, enrolled during active disease. The CDR3 runs from the conserved cysteine through the conserved F or W. The D gene is left open where the match is weak.

D gene,V gene,J gene,CDR3 protein
.,TRBV6-5,TRBJ2-6,CASREDTSGANVLTF
.,TRBV6-1,TRBJ2-5,CASSEAKGRRETQYF
TRBD1,TRBV10-3,TRBJ2-5,CAISESTGAAETQYF
TRBD2,TRBV10-1,TRBJ2-3,CASSDATSGRTDTQYF
TRBD1,TRBV5-6,TRBJ2-2,CASSSGTDTGELFF
.,TRBV7-9,TRBJ1-3,CASSLAGAGNTIYF
.,TRBV29-1,TRBJ1-2,CSVGTGPFYGYTF
.,TRBV6-5,TRBJ1-1,CASTPLGVEGTEAFF
TRBD1,TRBV5-1,TRBJ2-5,CASSRDRARVGETQYF
TRBD2,TRBV28,TRBJ2-2,CASSYSGRAPGELFF
TRBD1,TRBV7-9,TRBJ2-5,CASSRGQGQETQYF
.,TRBV9,TRBJ2-2,CASSVGPRGHTGELFF
.,TRBV6-5,TRBJ1-5,CASSPTQVPMPQHF
TRBD2,TRBV27,TRBJ2-7,CASTKAGGRYEQYF
.,TRBV7-2,TRBJ2-1,CASSLRWRESSYNEQFF
TRBD1,TRBV5-6,TRBJ2-7,CASSSPGQWRGQYF
.,TRBV18,TRBJ1-6,CASSTQGGYNSPLHF
.,TRBV19,TRBJ2-7,CASSIAVGVGEQYF
TRBD2,TRBV6-5,TRBJ2-3,CASSQHREGTQYF
TRBD1,TRBV28,TRBJ1-6,CASSANRGRDSPLHF
TRBD1,TRBV4-1,TRBJ1-2,CASSATGGQGAYGYTF
TRBD1,TRBV28,TRBJ1-6,CATKSGTGELPLHF
.,TRBV6-4,TRBJ2-2,CASSLFLTGELFF